Below, 14 T cell receptor beta chains from the same sample are listed, as sequenced in a study of CD8+CD57+ T cells in acquired aplastic anemia. TCR beta VDJ combinations and CDR3 sequences were profiled from genomic DNA. TCRdb re-called the reads with MiXCR, one entry per CDR3 protein. The profile covers some 240,000 distinct CDR3 sequences, with 30% to 35% appearing a single time and around 1.1% taken by the ten largest. Input material: sorted CD4+, CD8+, or CD8+CD57+ T cells (not recorded which) from PBMCs. The receptors derive from a human donor in good health, serving as a control.

This clonotype was detected many times. The J gene is TRBJ2-5, the V gene TRBV9, with 11 bases that match TRBD2. The CDR3 runs 16 residues. Germline CDR1 and CDR2: SGDLS and YYNGEE. V was pared by 0 bases and J by 0 bases, with 1 base of the junction left unmatched. The CDR3 region is CASSVGLAGYQETQYF. CDR3 bases: TGTGCCAGCAGCGTAGGACTAGCGGGATACCAAGAGACCCAGTACTTC.

This clonotype was seen a handful of times. The gene calls are TRBV11-2 and TRBJ2-2; D is uncertain. Germline lookup yields CDR1 SGHAT and CDR2 FQNNGV. Trimming pared 5 bases from V and 1 base from J, leaving 14 bases between. CDR3 size: 16 residues. The CDR3 region has the DNA TGTGCCAGCAGCCCGAAACTATGGCTGAACACCGGGGAGCTGTTTTTT. Its protein product is CASSPKLWLNTGELFF.

Written as DNA, the CDR3 is TGTGCCAGCAGCCGTGGGCTCGAGCAGTACTTC. It specifies CASSRGLEQYF. This chain uses TRBV7-9 with TRBJ2-7, with no clear D. V lost 5 bases to trimming and J lost 6 bases, with 8 bases between them. Germline CDR1 reads SEHNR; CDR2 reads FQNEAQ (reference sequence). This CDR3 is built from 11 residues.

The table lists this clonotype with many counts. This chain uses TRBV11-2 with TRBJ2-7, with a weak D call TRBD2 (5 bases). Germline V lookup: CDR1 SGHAT, CDR2 FQNNGV. The length of the CDR3 is 14 residues. V lost 4 bases and J lost 3, with 13 bases in between. The CDR3 spells CASSSLRRRYEQYF. As DNA, the CDR3 is TGTGCCAGCAGCTCCCTCAGGAGGCGCTACGAGCAGTACTTC. The full variable domain, with the rest looked up from reference TRBV11-2 and TRBJ2-7, is EAGVAQSPRYKIIEKRQSVAFWCNPISGHATLYWYQQILGQGPKLLIQFQNNGVVDDSQLPKDRFSAERLKGVDSTLKIQPAKLEDSAVYLCASSSLRRRYEQYFGPGTRLTVT.

This clonotype was detected ten times or more. The CDR3 protein is CASAGGGSAFF. Written as DNA, the CDR3 is TGTGCCAGCGCGGGGGGGGGATCAGCTTTCTTT. The chain employs TRBV7-9 and TRBJ1-1; a possible D gene is TRBD1 (5 bases). The CDR3 is 11 amino acids. Germline V gives CDR1 SEHNR, CDR2 FQNEAQ (reference sequence). V lost 8 bases and J 10 bases, leaving 14 bases between the germline ends.

This clonotype was seen ten or more times. The chain uses TRBV12-3 or TRBV12-4 and TRBJ2-7, with D possibly matching TRBD2 (5 bases). The V end lost 6 bases, the J end lost 0 bases, and 15 bases lay between the germline ends. The CDR3 totals 15 residues. The CDR3 here is CASSPQAAFSYEQYF. CDR3 bases: TGTGCCAGCAGCCCCCAAGCGGCATTCTCCTACGAGCAGTACTTC.

The V gene is TRBV7-2, the J gene TRBJ1-2; D remains unclear. From germline, CDR1 is SGHTA and CDR2 FQGNSA. Trimming removed 6 bases at V and 3 bases at J, with 5 bases between. This CDR3 is built from 11 residues. CDR3 coding DNA: TGTGCCAGCAGGAAAGACTATGGCTACACCTTC. The encoded protein is CASRKDYGYTF.

The chain employs TRBV4-1 and TRBJ2-4; D is perhaps TRBD1 (6 bases). V lost 4 bases and J lost 0, with 16 bases in between. Germline CDR1 MGHRA, CDR2 YSYEKL. The CDR3 totals 17 residues. CDR3 protein: CASSPPGQKLAKNIQYF. For the CDR3, the DNA is TGCGCCAGCAGCCCCCCAGGACAGAAACTAGCCAAAAACATTCAGTACTTC.

This clonotype was detected many times. The gene calls are TRBV30 and TRBJ2-7; TRBD1 might be the D (6 bases). The germline V gene has CDR1 GTSNPN and CDR2 SVGIG (reference sequence). Trimming removed 5 bases at V and 4 bases at J, with 15 bases between. This CDR3 is built from 13 residues. This CDR3 is CAWSFRGGYEQYF. In DNA form, the CDR3 reads TGTGCCTGGTCATTCCGAGGGGGATACGAGCAGTACTTC. The variable domain in full, completed from reference TRBV30 and TRBJ2-7, reads SQTIHQWPATLVQPVGSPLSLECTVEGTSNPNLYWYRQAAGRGLQLLFYSVGIGQISSEVPQNLSASRPQDRQFILSSKKLLLSDSGFYLCAWSFRGGYEQYFGPGTRLTVT.

This clonotype was counted once. This chain joins TRBV19 and TRBJ1-2; D gene unclear. Germline V gene lookup returns CDR1 LNHDA and CDR2 SQIVND (reference sequence). The CDR3 totals 14 residues. V was trimmed by 8 bases and J by 5 bases, leaving 18 bases between them. The CDR3 is CASGLPATEYGYTF. DNA for the CDR3: TGTGCCAGTGGACTCCCGGCTACGGAGTATGGCTACACCTTC.

In this sample, this clonotype turned up many times. This rearrangement joins TRBV2 to TRBJ2-2; 8 positions match TRBD1. Germline CDR1 and CDR2: SNHLY and FYNNEI. The CDR3 totals 15 residues. V trimming: 8 bases; J trimming: 7 bases; junction bases outside the gene matches: 12. In nucleotides, the CDR3 is TGTGCCAGCGGAATTACGACAGGGGAGGTCGGGGAGCTGTTTTTT. The encoded protein is CASGITTGEVGELFF.

The chain combines TRBV10-2 with TRBJ1-2; D possibly corresponds to TRBD1 (6 bases). The length of the CDR3 is 15 residues. Germline loops: CDR1 WSHSY, CDR2 SAAADI. V lost 2 bases to trimming and J lost 5 bases, with 15 bases between them. The CDR3 reads CASSEGWGLEYGYTF. The CDR3 nucleotides read TGCGCCAGCAGTGAGGGTTGGGGGCTCGAATATGGCTACACCTTC.

V is TRBV11-1 and J is TRBJ2-1; D is possibly TRBD1 or TRBD2 (7 bases each). Germline V gene data show CDR1 as SGHAT and CDR2 as FQDESV (reference sequence). The CDR3 spans 17 residues. Trimming took 7 bases from V and 5 from J, leaving 24 bases between them. CDR3 DNA: TGTGCCAGCATCCGACGTCCGTCCCAGGGGGGGCACAATGAGCAGTTCTTC. Amino acid sequence: CASIRRPSQGGHNEQFF.

The genes are TRBV7-9 and TRBJ2-7, with D possibly TRBD2 on 5 matching bases. This CDR3 spans 13 amino acids. V lost 4 bases, J lost 2 bases, and 9 bases lay in between. The germline gives CDR1 SEHNR, CDR2 FQNEAQ (reference sequence). CDR3 sequence: CASSSRATYEQYF. CDR3 DNA: TGTGCCAGCAGCTCGAGGGCGACCTACGAGCAGTACTTC.